The entry that follows covers one TCR beta chain sequence. No antigen is known for it. No clone much larger than this one lies a single base away; base qualities are absent. The sample is drawn from a study of T-cell reconstitution after alpha-beta-depleted transplantation in children listed by TCRdb under 2016. Regarding the study in general: The study quantitatively tracked T-cell immune reconstitution after TCRalphabeta/CD19-depleted allogeneic hematopoietic cell transplantation in children using TCR repertoire profiling.

Its CDR3 holds 15 amino acids, cysteine through phenylalanine. Only the CDR3 portion is preserved as DNA: 45 bases, with reading frame beginning at the first base. CDR1 and CDR2 were assigned from the germline V gene as SGHRS and YFSETQ. Trimming accounts for 1 base at V and 1 base at J, while the number of junction bases matched to no gene is 3. Library preparation used PCR. Sequencing relied on an Illumina HiSeq 2500. TCR library preparation used molecular barcoding, with unique molecular identifiers applied to normalize quantification of the TCRbeta repertoire. The public reads were reanalyzed by TCRdb: fastp trimming at Q25, MiXCR alignment, in-frame beta chains only. Identical CDR3 protein sequences are pooled into one entry, listed with their most common genes and DNA. Recorded for this sample are roughly 200,000 distinct CDR3 sequences; 6.5% to 7.5% of them occurred a single time. About 3% of the sample belongs to the ten largest clones.

The input for sequencing was PBMCs from the stem cell graft donor, taken from the stem cell graft. The chain employs TRBV5-1 and TRBJ2-5, with 8 central nucleotides matching TRBD2. The TCR sequence derives from a human donor who donated a stem cell graft to a child with Wiskott-Aldrich syndrome. The CDR3 here reads CASSLSSGTQETQYF. The DNA sequence is TGCGCCAGCAGCTTGAGTAGCGGGACCCAAGAGACCCAGTACTTC.